This TCR beta chain is from a study of regulatory T cells in long-lasting Graves disease. Study summary: Duration of antithyroid drug therapy among newly diagnosed Graves' patients was under 3 months.

The CDR3 totals 15 residues. J lost 2 bases, V lost 2 bases, and 3 bases had no gene match. The germline V gene encodes CDR1 ENHRY and CDR2 SYGVKD. Time point noted: newly diagnosed GD, antithyroid drugs for less than 3 months. PBMC RNA was the source of the TCR library. Each of the patients was recruited from an endocrinology department situated in Xi'an, China. Building the TCR beta libraries relied on iRepertoire HTBI primers, and CDR3 regions underwent Arm-PCR. One entry per CDR3 protein results from TCRdb running MiXCR on the multiplex PCR reads. This table holds about 420,000 distinct CDR3 sequences, over 15% found once. This clonotype occurred many times. These data were also reused for a study on T cells in Graves' hyperthyroidism and ophthalmopathy. That work contributes: A set of HTBI primers served as the primers for a first-round RT-PCR of the TCR CDR3. Ophthalmopathy was identified by the model a median about 6.8 months ahead of onset.

The sequencing here drew on peripheral blood mononuclear cells (PBMCs), taken at new diagnosis, from a patient treated with antithyroid drugs. This receptor was taken from a woman younger than 30 with Graves disease. The chain carries TRBV10-3 and TRBJ2-7; TRBD1 aligns across 10 bases. Here the CDR3 DNA reads TGTGCCATCAGTGAGCCCGGGACAGGGGCCTACGAGCAGTACTTC. It yields the protein CAISEPGTGAYEQYF.